One and the same sample provided the 22 T cell receptor beta chains below, sequenced in a study of cytomegalovirus exposure and HLA in healthy donors. Amplification used 60 Vbeta primers and 13 Jbeta primers. The method was immunoSEQ multiplex PCR; TCRdb's version includes in-frame clones alone and lacks a portion of them. This listing includes 150,000 to 200,000 clones. The specimen sequenced was PBMCs. These receptors were taken from a man under 40 in good health and CMV-seronegative.

The chain couples TRBV5-4 to TRBJ2-1; a weak D match, TRBD1 (5 bases). Germline V CDR1 and CDR2: SGHNT, YYREEE (reference sequence). Trimming shortened V by 3 bases and J by 0 bases, and 13 bases separated the two germline ends. The CDR3 loop spans 16 amino acids. The CDR3 sequence is CASSSGAVSSYNEQFF. In DNA, the CDR3 is TGTGCCAGCAGCTCTGGGGCCGTAAGCTCCTACAATGAGCAGTTCTTC.

V is TRBV6-6 and J is TRBJ2-7; 7 bases agree with TRBD1. Per the germline V gene, CDR1 is MNHNY and CDR2 is SVGAGI (reference sequence). V was pared by 0 bases and J by 6 bases, with 8 bases of the junction left unmatched. The CDR3 contains 15 residues. The CDR3 region is CASSYSQGQSAEQYF. The CDR3 region has the DNA TGTGCCAGCAGTTACTCACAGGGGCAGTCTGCCGAGCAGTACTTC.

This sequence joins TRBV18 and TRBJ2-7, with TRBD1 matching 7 bases. V lost 3 bases to trimming and J lost 5 bases; unmatched junction nucleotides: 7. The CDR3 sequence is 14 residues long. Germline V gene lookup returns CDR1 KGHSH and CDR2 LQKENI. The DNA of the CDR3 is TGTGCCAGCTCACCTCCGACAGGGCCCAACGAGCAGTACTTC. It translates to CASSPPTGPNEQYF.

The V gene is TRBV6-5, the J gene TRBJ1-1, with 9 bases aligning to TRBD1. The CDR3 runs to 15 residues. J lost 5 bases, V lost 6 bases, and 10 bases had no gene match. Germline CDR1 is MNHEY and CDR2 is SVGAGI. CDR3 sequence (DNA): TGTGCCAGCAGGACCACCGGACAGGGGATGACTGAAGCTTTCTTT. Its translation is CASRTTGQGMTEAFF.

The genes are TRBV6-5 and TRBJ2-2; no clear D gene. Trimming stripped 3 bases from V and 1 base from J, with 6 bases between. The CDR3 covers 14 residues. Germline CDR1 is MNHEY and CDR2 is SVGAGI. Here the CDR3 DNA reads TGTGCCAGCAGTTATTCAGGGAACACCGGGGAGCTGTTTTTT. Amino acid sequence: CASSYSGNTGELFF.

The rearrangement uses TRBV6-4 and TRBJ1-1; D uncertain. CDR1 MRHNA and CDR2 SNTAGT come from the germline V gene. This CDR3 region has 13 residues. Between the trimmed V and J ends, which lost 3 bases and 4 bases, there was a span of 9 bases. As DNA, the CDR3 is TGTGCCAGCAGTGATCAGGTGGGCACTGAAGCTTTCTTT. Translated, it gives CASSDQVGTEAFF.

The chain recombines TRBV5-1 with TRBJ1-1; D is possibly TRBD1 (5 bases). V gave up 1 base and J gave up 0 bases, with 13 bases separating them. The V gene's germline CDR1 is SGHRS and CDR2 YFSETQ. The length of the CDR3 is 16 residues. The DNA of the CDR3 is TGCGCCAGCAGCTTGTCGGCAGGGTTTATGAACACTGAAGCTTTCTTT. This encodes CASSLSAGFMNTEAFF.

The chain links TRBV28 to TRBJ1-1; 9 positions match TRBD1. This CDR3 contains 17 residues. Unmatched junction bases numbered 15, after V lost 5 bases and J lost 5 bases. Germline CDR1 reads MDHEN; CDR2 reads SYDVKM. As DNA, the CDR3 is TGTGCCAGCAGTCTTCTCACAGGGGGCCGTTTGTGGACTGAAGCTTTCTTT. This encodes CASSLLTGGRLWTEAFF. The variable domain in full, completed from reference TRBV28 and TRBJ1-1, reads DVKVTQSSRYLVKRTGEKVFLECVQDMDHENMFWYRQDPGLGLRLIYFSYDVKMKEKGDIPEGYSVSREKKERFSLILESASTNQTSMYLCASSLLTGGRLWTEAFFGQGTRLTVV.

The rearrangement uses TRBV2 and TRBJ1-4, with D possibly being TRBD1 (6 bases). From germline, CDR1 is SNHLY and CDR2 FYNNEI. Between the trimmed V and J ends, which lost 5 bases and 6 bases, there was a span of 19 bases. CDR3 length equals 16 residues. The chain's CDR3 is CASSTSPGGAYEKLFF. CDR3 sequence (DNA): TGTGCCAGCAGTACATCACCGGGGGGGGCGTATGAAAAACTGTTTTTT.

J is TRBJ2-4 and V is TRBV5-4, with 7 bases lining up with TRBD1. V lost 1 base to trimming and J lost 0 bases; unmatched junction nucleotides: 10. The length of the CDR3 is 18 residues. CDR1 is SGHNT, CDR2 YYREEE, per germline (reference sequence). The CDR3 spells CASSLTGQVPLAKNIQYF. Here the CDR3 DNA reads TGTGCCAGCAGCTTGACCGGACAGGTGCCACTAGCCAAAAACATTCAGTACTTC.

The V gene is TRBV6-5, the J gene TRBJ1-5; possibly TRBD1 for D (6 bases). The CDR3 is 15 amino acids. V dropped 0 bases and J dropped 6 bases, with 12 bases sitting between them. Germline CDR1 and CDR2: MNHEY and SVGAGI. This chain's CDR3 is CASSYSFGGGQPQHF. DNA of the CDR3: TGTGCCAGCAGTTACTCCTTTGGGGGCGGTCAGCCCCAGCATTTT.

This rearrangement joins TRBV30 to TRBJ1-4; D unresolved. V was cut by 2 bases and J by 8 bases, with 15 bases left in between. The CDR3 sequence is 14 residues long. Germline lookup yields CDR1 GTSNPN and CDR2 SVGIG (reference sequence). CDR3 residues: CAWSTAGFGEKLFF. The CDR3 coding sequence is TGTGCCTGGAGTACCGCCGGGTTCGGGGAAAAACTGTTTTTT.

V usage is TRBV10-3 and J usage is TRBJ2-2, with 13 nucleotides matching TRBD2. CDR1 ENHRY and CDR2 SYGVKD come from the germline V gene. CDR3 length equals 16 residues. Trimming at V came to 4 bases and at J to 4 bases, leaving 3 bases not matched to a gene. The CDR3 DNA reads TGTGCCATCAGTGGGGGACTAGCGGGACCCACCGGGGAGCTGTTTTTT. Translated, it gives CAISGGLAGPTGELFF.

The chain is built from TRBV15 and TRBJ1-5, with D possibly TRBD1 on 5 matching bases. Deletions cut 5 bases from V and 11 bases from J, with 25 bases between. The CDR3 is 16 residues long. The germline V gene encodes CDR1 LNHNV and CDR2 YYDKDF (reference sequence). CDR3 in amino acids: CATSGGTGSPLRAQHF. CDR3 nucleotide sequence: TGTGCCACCAGCGGAGGGACCGGGTCCCCCCTGAGGGCCCAGCATTTT.

CDR3 bases: TGTGCCAGCAGTGAAAGGGGGACAGATACCTATAGCAATCAGCCCCAGCATTTT. Translated, it gives CASSERGTDTYSNQPQHF. The chain links TRBV2 to TRBJ1-5, with TRBD1 matching 7 bases. The J segment lost 0 bases and the V segment lost 2 bases, leaving 10 bases of the junction unmatched. Germline V CDR1 and CDR2: SNHLY, FYNNEI. The CDR3 sequence is 18 residues long.

J is TRBJ1-1 and V is TRBV6-1; maybe TRBD1 (5 bases). Trimming left V 5 bases short and J 9 bases short, with 13 bases between. The CDR3 sequence is 12 residues long. Germline V gene data show CDR1 as MNHNS and CDR2 as SASEGT. The CDR3 nucleotides are TGTGCCAGCAGTTCAGGGTTTATGAAAGCTTTCTTT. Protein sequence: CASSSGFMKAFF.

J is TRBJ1-5 and V is TRBV2; D gene ambiguous. In germline, CDR1 is SNHLY, CDR2 FYNNEI. V was shortened by 7 bases and J by 0 bases, with 10 bases between the two germline ends. CDR3 length: 14 amino acids. The CDR3 nucleotides are TGTGCCAGCAAGAGGTTAAGTAGCAATCAGCCCCAGCATTTT. Translating gives CASKRLSSNQPQHF.

The V call is TRBV18, the J call TRBJ2-7; 10 positions match TRBD2. V shed 4 bases and J 3 bases; nucleotides not matched to a gene: 6. CDR1 is KGHSH and CDR2 is LQKENI in the germline V gene. The CDR3 is 15 amino acids. The CDR3 nucleotides are TGTGCCAGCTCACGGACTAGCGGAGTTATCTACGAGCAGTACTTC. It translates to CASSRTSGVIYEQYF. Full variable domain (missing parts from reference TRBV18 and TRBJ2-7): NAGVMQNPRHLVRRRGQEARLRCSPMKGHSHVYWYRQLPEEGLKFMVYLQKENIIDESGMPKERFSAEFPKEGPSILRIQQVVRGDSAAYFCASSRTSGVIYEQYFGPGTRLTVT.

The rearrangement links TRBV11-2 to TRBJ2-1; 7 nucleotides agree with TRBD2. V trimming: 4 bases; J trimming: 2 bases; junction bases outside the gene matches: 8. The CDR3 runs to 16 residues. Germline-derived CDR1 and CDR2 are SGHAT and FQNNGV. The CDR3 bases are TGTGCCAGCAGCTCGAGAGCGGGACCGGCCTACAATGAGCAGTTCTTC. Translated, it gives CASSSRAGPAYNEQFF.

CDR3 in DNA: TGCGCCAGCAGCCCGGAAGGGACACCCTACTCTGAAGCTTTCTTT. This gives the protein CASSPEGTPYSEAFF. V usage is TRBV5-1 and J usage is TRBJ1-1, with D possibly being TRBD1 (6 bases). The CDR3 covers 15 residues. Per the germline V gene, CDR1 is SGHRS and CDR2 is YFSETQ. Trimming took 4 bases from V and 6 from J, leaving 19 bases between them.

The chain links TRBV7-7 to TRBJ2-5, with a possible D match to TRBD2 (6 bases). CDR3 length equals 13 residues. The germline V gene has CDR1 SSHAT and CDR2 FNYEAQ (reference sequence). V lost 1 base and J lost 10, with 13 bases in between. CDR3 residues: CASSLVLEGDQYF. Here the CDR3 DNA reads TGTGCCAGCAGCTTAGTGTTGGAGGGAGACCAGTACTTC.

J is TRBJ1-2 and V is TRBV28; 8 positions agree with TRBD1. The V and J ends lost 6 bases and 0 bases, in that order; junction bases with no gene match: 9. The CDR3 has 16 amino acids. Per germline, CDR1 MDHEN and CDR2 SYDVKM. As DNA, the CDR3 is TGTGCCAGCAGCTCAGGGGGCCAGAGTTCTAACTATGGCTACACCTTC. This gives the protein CASSSGGQSSNYGYTF.